This entry is about one TCR beta chain. Patients were diagnosed from clinical symptoms, serum thyroxine, TRAb, thyroid ultrasound and orbital computed tomography. The sequenced template was RNA, covering the TCR beta CDR3 region. Second-round multiplex PCR followed a first-round RT-PCR using HTBI primers. In TCRdb, the multiplex PCR reads were re-called with MiXCR into one record per CDR3 protein. The sample includes almost 750,000 distinct CDR3 sequences, 40% of them seen just once. CDR1 is SNHLY, CDR2 FYNNEI, per germline. The CDR3 consists of 12 residues. The trim removed 8 bases at V and 10 bases at J, leaving 9 bases unmatched. The sample is drawn from a study of Graves' ophthalmopathy and Graves' hyperthyroidism.

The receptor was isolated from an adult man with Graves' ophthalmopathy. The V gene is TRBV2, the J gene TRBJ1-2, with 8 nucleotides matching TRBD1. Sequenced: peripheral blood. The CDR3 sequence: CASVGQGGDYTF. CDR3 coding DNA: TGTGCCAGCGTTGGACAGGGCGGAGACTACACCTTC.